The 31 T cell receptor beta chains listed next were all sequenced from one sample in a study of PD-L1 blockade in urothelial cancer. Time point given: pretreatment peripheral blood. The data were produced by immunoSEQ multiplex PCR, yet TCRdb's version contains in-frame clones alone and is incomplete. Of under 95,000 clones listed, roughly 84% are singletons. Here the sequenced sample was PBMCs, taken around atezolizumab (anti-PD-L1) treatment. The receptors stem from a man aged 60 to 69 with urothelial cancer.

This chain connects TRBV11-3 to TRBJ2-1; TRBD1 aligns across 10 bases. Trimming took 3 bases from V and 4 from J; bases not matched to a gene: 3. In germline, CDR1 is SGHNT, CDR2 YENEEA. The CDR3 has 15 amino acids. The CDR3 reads CASSFGDRGYNEQFF. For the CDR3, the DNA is TGTGCCAGCAGCTTCGGGGACAGGGGATACAATGAGCAGTTCTTC.

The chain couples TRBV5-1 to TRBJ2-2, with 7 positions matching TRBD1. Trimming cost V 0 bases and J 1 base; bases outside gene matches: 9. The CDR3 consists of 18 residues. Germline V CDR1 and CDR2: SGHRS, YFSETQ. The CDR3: CASSLAGRQGGNTGELFF. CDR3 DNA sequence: TGCGCCAGCAGCTTGGCCGGACGACAGGGTGGGAACACCGGGGAGCTGTTTTTT. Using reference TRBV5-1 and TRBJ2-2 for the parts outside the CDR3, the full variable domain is KAGVTQTPRYLIKTRGQQVTLSCSPISGHRSVSWYQQTPGQGLQFLFEYFSETQRNKGNFPGRFSGRQFSNSRSEMNVSTLELGDSALYLCASSLAGRQGGNTGELFFGEGSRLTVL.

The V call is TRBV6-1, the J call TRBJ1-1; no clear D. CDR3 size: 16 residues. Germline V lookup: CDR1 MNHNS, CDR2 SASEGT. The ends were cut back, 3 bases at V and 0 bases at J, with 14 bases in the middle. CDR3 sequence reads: CASSDNGRPLNTEAFF. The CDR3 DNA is TGTGCCAGCAGTGACAACGGGAGACCGCTGAACACTGAAGCTTTCTTT.

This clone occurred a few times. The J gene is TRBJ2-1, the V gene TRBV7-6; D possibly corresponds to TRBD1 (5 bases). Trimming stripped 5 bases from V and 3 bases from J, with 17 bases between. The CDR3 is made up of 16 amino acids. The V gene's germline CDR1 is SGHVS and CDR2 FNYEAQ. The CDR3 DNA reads TGTGCCAGCAGCCAACTACCTCAGGGAATCTACAATGAGCAGTTCTTC. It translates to CASSQLPQGIYNEQFF.

Here the CDR3 DNA reads TGCGCCAGCAGCTCTCACAGGGACACCGGGGAGCTGTTTTTT. Translated, it gives CASSSHRDTGELFF. The chain joins TRBV5-1 to TRBJ2-2, with TRBD1 as a possible D gene (6 bases). CDR1 is SGHRS, CDR2 YFSETQ, per germline. The CDR3 length is 14 residues. The V end was cut by 3 bases, the J end by 3 bases, with 9 bases between.

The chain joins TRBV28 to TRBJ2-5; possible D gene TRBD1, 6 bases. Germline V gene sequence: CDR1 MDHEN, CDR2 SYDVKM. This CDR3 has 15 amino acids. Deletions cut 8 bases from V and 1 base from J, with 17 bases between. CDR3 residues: CASQGWGSLQETQYF. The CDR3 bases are TGTGCCAGCCAGGGGTGGGGGAGCCTCCAAGAGACCCAGTACTTC.

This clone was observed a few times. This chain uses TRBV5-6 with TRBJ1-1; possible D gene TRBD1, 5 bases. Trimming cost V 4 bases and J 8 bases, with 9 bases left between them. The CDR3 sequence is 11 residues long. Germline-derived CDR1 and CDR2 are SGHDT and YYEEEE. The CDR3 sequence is CASSRTGEAFF. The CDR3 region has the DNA TGTGCCAGCAGCCGAACAGGAGAAGCTTTCTTT.

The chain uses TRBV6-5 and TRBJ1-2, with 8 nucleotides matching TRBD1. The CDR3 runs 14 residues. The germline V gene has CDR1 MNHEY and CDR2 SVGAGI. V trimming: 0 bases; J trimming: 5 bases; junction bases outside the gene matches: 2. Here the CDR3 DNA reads TGTGCCAGCAGTTACTCGGGACAGGATTATGGCTACACCTTC. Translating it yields CASSYSGQDYGYTF.

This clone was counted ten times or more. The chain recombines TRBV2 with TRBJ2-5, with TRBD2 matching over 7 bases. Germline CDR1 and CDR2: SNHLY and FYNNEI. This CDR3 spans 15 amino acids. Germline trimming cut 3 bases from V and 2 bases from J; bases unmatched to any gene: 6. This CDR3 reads CASSDWGGLQETQYF. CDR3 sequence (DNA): TGTGCCAGCAGTGATTGGGGGGGTCTTCAAGAGACCCAGTACTTC.

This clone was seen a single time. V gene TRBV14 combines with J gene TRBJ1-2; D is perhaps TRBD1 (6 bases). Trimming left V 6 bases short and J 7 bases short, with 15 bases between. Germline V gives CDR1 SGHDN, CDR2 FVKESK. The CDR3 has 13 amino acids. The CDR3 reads CASSLQGLSGYTF. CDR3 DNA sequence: TGTGCCAGCAGTTTACAGGGCTTGTCTGGCTACACCTTC.

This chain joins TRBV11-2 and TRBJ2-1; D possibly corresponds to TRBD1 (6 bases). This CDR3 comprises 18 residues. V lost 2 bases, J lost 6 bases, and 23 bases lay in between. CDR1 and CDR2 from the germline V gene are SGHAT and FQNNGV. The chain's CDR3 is CASSLSSSFTQGRNEQFF. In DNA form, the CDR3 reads TGTGCCAGCAGCTTATCCTCTAGCTTCACCCAGGGGCGCAATGAGCAGTTCTTC. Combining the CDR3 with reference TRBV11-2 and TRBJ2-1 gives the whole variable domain EAGVAQSPRYKIIEKRQSVAFWCNPISGHATLYWYQQILGQGPKLLIQFQNNGVVDDSQLPKDRFSAERLKGVDSTLKIQPAKLEDSAVYLCASSLSSSFTQGRNEQFFGPGTRLTVL.

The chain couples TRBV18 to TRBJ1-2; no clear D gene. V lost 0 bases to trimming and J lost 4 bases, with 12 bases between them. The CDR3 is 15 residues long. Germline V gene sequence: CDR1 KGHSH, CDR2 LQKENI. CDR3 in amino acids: CASSPPSPEGYGYTF. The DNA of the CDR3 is TGTGCCAGCTCACCACCGAGTCCGGAGGGCTATGGCTACACCTTC.

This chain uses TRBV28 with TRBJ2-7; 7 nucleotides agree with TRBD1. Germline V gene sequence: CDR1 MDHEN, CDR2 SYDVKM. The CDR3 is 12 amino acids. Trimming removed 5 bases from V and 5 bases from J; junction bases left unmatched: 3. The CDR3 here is CASSLTGDEQYF. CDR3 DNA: TGTGCCAGCAGTCTTACAGGGGACGAGCAGTACTTC.

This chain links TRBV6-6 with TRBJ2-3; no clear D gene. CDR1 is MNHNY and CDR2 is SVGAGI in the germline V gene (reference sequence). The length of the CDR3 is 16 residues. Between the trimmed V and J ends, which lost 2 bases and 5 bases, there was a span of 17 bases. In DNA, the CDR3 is TGTGCCAGCAGTTACGGGTGGATTGGGCCGGAAGATACGCAGTATTTT. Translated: CASSYGWIGPEDTQYF.

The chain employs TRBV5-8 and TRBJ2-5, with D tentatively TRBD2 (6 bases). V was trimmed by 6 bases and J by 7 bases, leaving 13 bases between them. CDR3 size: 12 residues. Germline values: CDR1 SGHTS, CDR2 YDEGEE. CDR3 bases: TGTGCCAGCAAAAGTTGGAGGGCGACCCAGTACTTC. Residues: CASKSWRATQYF.

The DNA of the CDR3 is TGTGCCAGCAGTTACTCCATCGGGGGAGAAGGGTACGAGCAGTACTTC. Its protein product is CASSYSIGGEGYEQYF. The V and J genes are TRBV6-5 and TRBJ2-7; possible D gene TRBD2, 6 bases. V shed 0 bases and J shed 4 bases, with 16 bases lying between them. This CDR3 comprises 16 residues. Germline CDR1 reads MNHEY; CDR2 reads SVGAGI.

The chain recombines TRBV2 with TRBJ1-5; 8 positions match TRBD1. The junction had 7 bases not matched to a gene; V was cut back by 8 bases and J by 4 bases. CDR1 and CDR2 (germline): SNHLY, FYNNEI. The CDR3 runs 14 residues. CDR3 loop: CASAGGLWNQPQHF. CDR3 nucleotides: TGTGCCAGCGCAGGGGGCTTATGGAATCAGCCCCAGCATTTT.

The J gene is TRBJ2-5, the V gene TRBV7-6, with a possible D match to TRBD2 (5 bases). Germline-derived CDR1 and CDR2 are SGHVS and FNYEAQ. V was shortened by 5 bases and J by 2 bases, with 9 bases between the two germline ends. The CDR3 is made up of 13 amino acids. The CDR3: CASSRGRQETQYF. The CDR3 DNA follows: TGTGCCAGCAGCCGAGGGCGGCAAGAGACCCAGTACTTC.

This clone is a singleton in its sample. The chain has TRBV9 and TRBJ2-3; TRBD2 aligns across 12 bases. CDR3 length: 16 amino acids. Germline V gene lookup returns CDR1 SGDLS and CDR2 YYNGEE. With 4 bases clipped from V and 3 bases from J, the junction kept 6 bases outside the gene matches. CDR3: CASSTLLAGGTDTQYF. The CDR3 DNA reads TGTGCCAGCAGCACTTTACTAGCGGGGGGTACAGATACGCAGTATTTT.

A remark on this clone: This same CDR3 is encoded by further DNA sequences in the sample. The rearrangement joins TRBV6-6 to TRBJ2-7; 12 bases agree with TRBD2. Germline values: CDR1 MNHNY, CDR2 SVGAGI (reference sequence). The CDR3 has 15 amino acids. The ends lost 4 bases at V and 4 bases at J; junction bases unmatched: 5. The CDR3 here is CASSFGLAGRYEQYF. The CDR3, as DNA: TGTGCCAGCAGTTTCGGACTAGCGGGAAGGTACGAGCAGTACTTC.

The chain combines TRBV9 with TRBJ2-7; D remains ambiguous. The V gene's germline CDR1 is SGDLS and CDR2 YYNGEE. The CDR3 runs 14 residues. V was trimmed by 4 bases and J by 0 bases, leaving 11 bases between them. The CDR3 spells CASSPHQDSYEQYF. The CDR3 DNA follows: TGTGCCAGCAGCCCCCATCAGGACTCCTACGAGCAGTACTTC.

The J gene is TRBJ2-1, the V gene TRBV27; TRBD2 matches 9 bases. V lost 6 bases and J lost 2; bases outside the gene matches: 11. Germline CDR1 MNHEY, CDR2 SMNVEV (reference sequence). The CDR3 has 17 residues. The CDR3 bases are TGTGCCAGCAGCCCTTTCCATCTAGCGGGAACCTACAATGAGCAGTTCTTC. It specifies CASSPFHLAGTYNEQFF.

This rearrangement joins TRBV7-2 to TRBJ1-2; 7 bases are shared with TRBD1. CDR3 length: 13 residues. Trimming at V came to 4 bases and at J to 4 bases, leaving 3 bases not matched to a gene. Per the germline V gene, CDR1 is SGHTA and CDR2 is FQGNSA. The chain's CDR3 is CASSSTGVYGYTF. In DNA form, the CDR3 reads TGTGCCAGCAGCTCAACAGGGGTCTATGGCTACACCTTC. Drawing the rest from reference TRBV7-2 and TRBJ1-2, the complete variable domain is GAGVSQSPSNKVTEKGKDVELRCDPISGHTALYWYRQSLGQGLEFLIYFQGNSAPDKSGLPSDRFSAERTGGSVSTLTIQRTQQEDSAVYLCASSSTGVYGYTFGSGTRLTVV.

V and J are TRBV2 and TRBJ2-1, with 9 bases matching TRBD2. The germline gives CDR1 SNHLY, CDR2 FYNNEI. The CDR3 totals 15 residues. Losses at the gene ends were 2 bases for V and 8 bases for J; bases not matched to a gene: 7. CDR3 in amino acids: CASSELAGPSYEQFF. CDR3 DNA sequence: TGTGCCAGCAGTGAACTAGCGGGGCCCTCCTATGAGCAGTTCTTC.

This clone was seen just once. The CDR3 DNA is TGTGCCAGCAGCTTGGGCAGTTCAGCTTTCTTT. It yields the protein CASSLGSSAFF. V usage is TRBV5-6 and J usage is TRBJ1-1; D unresolved. The CDR3 covers 11 residues. Per germline, CDR1 SGHDT and CDR2 YYEEEE. Trimming cost V 0 bases and J 10 bases, with 7 bases left between them.

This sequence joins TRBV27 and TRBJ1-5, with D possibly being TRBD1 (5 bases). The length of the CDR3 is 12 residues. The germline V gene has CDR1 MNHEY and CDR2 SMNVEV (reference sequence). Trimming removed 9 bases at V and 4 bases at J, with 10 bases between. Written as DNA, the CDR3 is TGTGCCAGTCGGGGGGTGAATCAGCCCCAGCATTTT. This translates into CASRGVNQPQHF.

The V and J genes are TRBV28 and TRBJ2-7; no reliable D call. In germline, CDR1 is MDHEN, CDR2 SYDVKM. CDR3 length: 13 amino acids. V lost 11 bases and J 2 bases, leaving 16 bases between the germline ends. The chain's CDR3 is CASKRLSPYEQYF. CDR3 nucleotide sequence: TGTGCCTCCAAGAGACTCTCCCCCTACGAGCAGTACTTC.

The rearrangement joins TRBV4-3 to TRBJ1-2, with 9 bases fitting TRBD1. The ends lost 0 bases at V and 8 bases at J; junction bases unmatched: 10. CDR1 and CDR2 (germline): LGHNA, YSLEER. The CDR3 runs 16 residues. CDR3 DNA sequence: TGCGCCAGCAGCCAAGATCCGTCTAGCACAGGGGGCGGCTACACCTTC. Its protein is CASSQDPSSTGGGYTF.

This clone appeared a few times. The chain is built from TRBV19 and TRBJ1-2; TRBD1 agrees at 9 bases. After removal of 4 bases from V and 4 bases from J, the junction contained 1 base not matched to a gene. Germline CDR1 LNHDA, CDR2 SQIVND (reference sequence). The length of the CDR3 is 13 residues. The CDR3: CASSRQGGYGYTF. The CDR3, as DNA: TGTGCCAGTAGTAGACAGGGGGGCTATGGCTACACCTTC.

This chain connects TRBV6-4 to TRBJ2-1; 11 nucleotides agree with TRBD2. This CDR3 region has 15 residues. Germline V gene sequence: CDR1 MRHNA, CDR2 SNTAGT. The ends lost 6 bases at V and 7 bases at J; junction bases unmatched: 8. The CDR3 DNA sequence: TGTGCCAGCAGCCAACTAGCGGGAGAATGGAATGAGCAGTTCTTC. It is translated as CASSQLAGEWNEQFF.

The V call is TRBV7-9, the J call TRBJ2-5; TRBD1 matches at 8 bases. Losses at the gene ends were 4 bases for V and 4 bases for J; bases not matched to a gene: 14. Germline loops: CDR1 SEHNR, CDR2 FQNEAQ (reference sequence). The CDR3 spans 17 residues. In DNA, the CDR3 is TGTGCCAGCAGCTACCCGGTAACAGGGGGAGGATCAGAGACCCAGTACTTC. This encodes CASSYPVTGGGSETQYF.